These T cell receptor beta chains were read from a single sample in a study of siplizumab effects on memory and regulatory T cells. Generated by immunoSEQ multiplex PCR, the TCRdb table keeps only in-frame clones and is missing some. In the table there are 100,000 or so clones, about nine tenths of which are singletons. The material sequenced was non-Treg CD4+ T cells sorted from blood. These receptors all stem from a human donor in good health. Both conserved end residues are part of each CDR3. Each record gives: CDR3 DNA, CDR3 protein, clone size, V gene, D gene, J gene. D genes are given only for firm matches. Not every row has a clone size; where given, it reads once, few, many or a size class.

CDR3nt: TGCGCCAGCAGCCAAGATTTGAACAATCAGCCCCAGCATTTT
CDR3aa: CASSQDLNNQPQHF
abundance: few
v_gene: TRBV4-1
d_gene: .
j_gene: TRBJ1-5

CDR3nt: TGTGCCAGCAGCCAAAAAGCGGGAGGTTGGGAGACCCAGTACTTC
CDR3aa: CASSQKAGGWETQYF
abundance: .
v_gene: TRBV7-2
d_gene: TRBD2
j_gene: TRBJ2-5

CDR3nt: TGCGCCAGCAGCCAATCGAGTTTTGGACTAGCGGGAGATTTGGGGGAGACCCAGTACTTC
CDR3aa: CASSQSSFGLAGDLGETQYF
abundance: once
v_gene: TRBV4-1
d_gene: TRBD2
j_gene: TRBJ2-5

CDR3nt: TGTGCCAGCAGCGCTCCCGGGACGGACTATGGCTACACCTTC
CDR3aa: CASSAPGTDYGYTF
abundance: .
v_gene: TRBV9
d_gene: .
j_gene: TRBJ1-2

CDR3nt: TGTGCCAGCAGCTCCGACAGGGGTAACTATGGCTACACCTTC
CDR3aa: CASSSDRGNYGYTF
abundance: .
v_gene: TRBV7-8
d_gene: TRBD1
j_gene: TRBJ1-2

CDR3nt: TGCGCCAGCAGCTTGGGGGACATCCCTGGAAACACCATATATTTT
CDR3aa: CASSLGDIPGNTIYF
abundance: .
v_gene: TRBV5-1
d_gene: .
j_gene: TRBJ1-3

CDR3nt: TGTGCCAACCGGGACAGAGGCCCTCTCAATCAGCCCCAGCATTTT
CDR3aa: CANRDRGPLNQPQHF
abundance: .
v_gene: TRBV28
d_gene: TRBD1
j_gene: TRBJ1-5

CDR3nt: TGCGCCAGCAGCCACCCTGGGGGGACCTACGAGCAGTACTTC
CDR3aa: CASSHPGGTYEQYF
abundance: .
v_gene: TRBV4-1
d_gene: .
j_gene: TRBJ2-7

CDR3nt: TGTGCCAGCAGCTTAAACCGACTCCAAGAGACCCAGTACTTC
CDR3aa: CASSLNRLQETQYF
abundance: .
v_gene: TRBV7-6
d_gene: .
j_gene: TRBJ2-5

CDR3nt: TGCGCCAGCAGCTTGGTCGGTCTAGCGGGAGGATTAGATACGCAGTATTTT
CDR3aa: CASSLVGLAGGLDTQYF
abundance: .
v_gene: TRBV5-1
d_gene: TRBD2
j_gene: TRBJ2-3

CDR3nt: TGCGCCAGCAGCCCGGCCCCGACCGGGACAGGGGATGAAAAACTGTTTTTT
CDR3aa: CASSPAPTGTGDEKLFF
abundance: .
v_gene: TRBV5-1
d_gene: TRBD1
j_gene: TRBJ1-4

CDR3nt: TGTGCCTGGAGAGGCGGACAGGGCCACCTCTACGAGCAGTACTTC
CDR3aa: CAWRGGQGHLYEQYF
abundance: .
v_gene: TRBV30
d_gene: TRBD1
j_gene: TRBJ2-7

CDR3nt: TGTGCCAGCAGCTTCAACAGACCCTACGAGCAGTACTTC
CDR3aa: CASSFNRPYEQYF
abundance: .
v_gene: TRBV7-2
d_gene: .
j_gene: TRBJ2-7

CDR3nt: TGTGCCAGCAGCCGACAGGGACCGGACACTGAAGCTTTCTTT
CDR3aa: CASSRQGPDTEAFF
abundance: .
v_gene: TRBV5-4
d_gene: TRBD1
j_gene: TRBJ1-1

CDR3nt: TGTGCCAGCAGCCCGGCTGGGACAGGGGTTAACTATGGCTACACCTTC
CDR3aa: CASSPAGTGVNYGYTF
abundance: .
v_gene: TRBV4-2
d_gene: TRBD1
j_gene: TRBJ1-2

CDR3nt: TGTGCCAGCAGCTTAAACGCAAAGCCCGGATGGTACTTC
CDR3aa: CASSLNAKPGWYF
abundance: .
v_gene: TRBV11-2
d_gene: .
j_gene: TRBJ2-7

CDR3nt: TGTGCCTGGAGTGTAGGTGGGACAGGGTCCAAAAACATTCAGTACTTC
CDR3aa: CAWSVGGTGSKNIQYF
abundance: .
v_gene: TRBV30
d_gene: TRBD1
j_gene: TRBJ2-4

CDR3nt: TGTGCCAGCAGCCTAAGTGCGGGGAAGAGGACTGAAGCTTTCTTT
CDR3aa: CASSLSAGKRTEAFF
abundance: .
v_gene: TRBV7-2
d_gene: .
j_gene: TRBJ1-1

CDR3nt: TGTGCCAGCAGCCAAGATTTTAGCGCAATCTCCTACGAGCAGTACTTC
CDR3aa: CASSQDFSAISYEQYF
abundance: .
v_gene: TRBV4-2
d_gene: .
j_gene: TRBJ2-7

CDR3nt: TGTGCCAGTGCTAAACTAAGCGGGAGCTCCTACGAGCAGTACTTC
CDR3aa: CASAKLSGSSYEQYF
abundance: .
v_gene: TRBV25-1
d_gene: TRBD2
j_gene: TRBJ2-7

CDR3nt: TGTGCCAGCAGTGAAGCTGGGGCTAAAAACATTCAGTACTTC
CDR3aa: CASSEAGAKNIQYF
abundance: .
v_gene: TRBV25-1
d_gene: .
j_gene: TRBJ2-4

CDR3nt: TGTGCCAGCAGCAAAAAGTACGGGGCTGACGCTAACTATGGCTACACCTTC
CDR3aa: CASSKKYGADANYGYTF
abundance: once
v_gene: TRBV21-1
d_gene: .
j_gene: TRBJ1-2

CDR3nt: TGTGCCAGCAGTGAAGCGAGCGCGGATTGGGCCTTCTACGAGCAGTACTTC
CDR3aa: CASSEASADWAFYEQYF
abundance: .
v_gene: TRBV6-1
d_gene: .
j_gene: TRBJ2-7

CDR3nt: TGTGCCAGCAGCTTGAGGGCGGGAGAAAAGACCCAGTACTTC
CDR3aa: CASSLRAGEKTQYF
abundance: .
v_gene: TRBV5-4
d_gene: TRBD2
j_gene: TRBJ2-5

CDR3nt: TGTGCCAGCTCACACCGAGGGACTGAAGCTTTCTTT
CDR3aa: CASSHRGTEAFF
abundance: .
v_gene: TRBV18
d_gene: .
j_gene: TRBJ1-1

CDR3nt: TGCGCCAGCAGCCAAGGTGGTACAGTTTTGGGAGAGCAGTACTTC
CDR3aa: CASSQGGTVLGEQYF
abundance: .
v_gene: TRBV4-3
d_gene: .
j_gene: TRBJ2-7

CDR3nt: TGTGCCAGCGGAGCAGGACAGAATTCACCCCTCCACTTT
CDR3aa: CASGAGQNSPLHF
abundance: few
v_gene: TRBV6-1
d_gene: .
j_gene: TRBJ1-6

CDR3nt: TGTGCCAGCAGCGCACAGGATGCGAACACCGGGGAGCTGTTTTTT
CDR3aa: CASSAQDANTGELFF
abundance: .
v_gene: TRBV7-3
d_gene: .
j_gene: TRBJ2-2

CDR3nt: TGTGCCAGCAGTTCACAGGGGACCGGGGAGCTGTTTTTT
CDR3aa: CASSSQGTGELFF
abundance: .
v_gene: TRBV28
d_gene: TRBD1
j_gene: TRBJ2-2

CDR3nt: TGTGCCAGCAGCCTGGGACAGGGGGGCGGGGAGCTGTTTTTT
CDR3aa: CASSLGQGGGELFF
abundance: .
v_gene: TRBV7-2
d_gene: TRBD1
j_gene: TRBJ2-2

CDR3nt: TGTGCCAGCAGGACAGGGACCGGCGATAGTGGCTACACCTTC
CDR3aa: CASRTGTGDSGYTF
abundance: .
v_gene: TRBV2
d_gene: TRBD1
j_gene: TRBJ1-2

CDR3nt: TGCGCCAGCAGCTTGTCCGGCGGGGGGGGTCAAGAGACCCAGTACTTC
CDR3aa: CASSLSGGGGQETQYF
abundance: .
v_gene: TRBV5-1
d_gene: TRBD2
j_gene: TRBJ2-5

CDR3nt: TGTGCCAGCAGAGATGGACAGGGATCAGTAAACACCATATATTTT
CDR3aa: CASRDGQGSVNTIYF
abundance: .
v_gene: TRBV6-6
d_gene: TRBD1
j_gene: TRBJ1-3

CDR3nt: TGCAGCGCTCTACCTCGGGGCGCAGATACGCAGTATTTT
CDR3aa: CSALPRGADTQYF
abundance: .
v_gene: TRBV29-1
d_gene: .
j_gene: TRBJ2-3

CDR3nt: TGCGCCAGCAGCCAAGAAATCGGGTCAGGAGGGACAGGGTCCTACGAGCAGTACTTC
CDR3aa: CASSQEIGSGGTGSYEQYF
abundance: .
v_gene: TRBV4-3
d_gene: TRBD1
j_gene: TRBJ2-7

CDR3nt: TGTGCCATAAGACAGGGTCTCAACTATGGCTACACCTTC
CDR3aa: CAIRQGLNYGYTF
abundance: .
v_gene: TRBV28
d_gene: TRBD1
j_gene: TRBJ1-2

CDR3nt: TGTGCCTGGAGAGACCCTCGCGGTAATTCACCCCTCCACTTT
CDR3aa: CAWRDPRGNSPLHF
abundance: .
v_gene: TRBV30
d_gene: .
j_gene: TRBJ1-6

CDR3nt: TGCGCCAGCAGCCAAGATCTTTACGCTGGGGCCAACGTCCTGACTTTC
CDR3aa: CASSQDLYAGANVLTF
abundance: .
v_gene: TRBV4-3
d_gene: .
j_gene: TRBJ2-6

CDR3nt: TGTGCCAGCAGCTCGTTACAGGGGGCGTCTGGAAACACCATATATTTT
CDR3aa: CASSSLQGASGNTIYF
abundance: .
v_gene: TRBV7-8
d_gene: TRBD1
j_gene: TRBJ1-3

CDR3nt: TGTGCCAGCAGCTGGGGGACAGGGAGGAACACTGAAGCTTTCTTT
CDR3aa: CASSWGTGRNTEAFF
abundance: .
v_gene: TRBV5-5
d_gene: TRBD1
j_gene: TRBJ1-1

CDR3nt: TGTGCCAGCAGCTCCGACAGGGGGCCCTACGAGCAGTACTTC
CDR3aa: CASSSDRGPYEQYF
abundance: .
v_gene: TRBV5-4
d_gene: TRBD1
j_gene: TRBJ2-7